Below, 27 T cell receptor beta chains from the same sample are listed, as sequenced in a study of blood T cell repertoires in COVID-19 (dated by TCRdb to about 2020). Library prep was done by the immunoSEQ multiplex PCR assay. TCRdb limited this immuneACCESS table to in-frame rearrangements with V and J called. A share of clones is missing; checked studies link under half to unresolved V genes, and the rest is unexplained. Here the sample has about 200,000 clones; 86% occur a single time. Roughly 5.7% of the sample is in the top ten clones. The sequenced material came from peripheral blood. The receptors derive from a man older than 75 with acute or convalescent COVID-19.

This chain links TRBV5-1 with TRBJ1-1, with D hard to call. The CDR3 sequence is 15 residues long. Per the germline V gene, CDR1 is SGHRS and CDR2 is YFSETQ. The V end lost 4 bases, the J end lost 1 base, and 14 bases lay between the germline ends. The CDR3 is CASSPAPQANTEAFF. For the CDR3, the DNA is TGCGCCAGCAGCCCTGCCCCCCAGGCGAACACTGAAGCTTTCTTT.

The chain recombines TRBV7-9 with TRBJ1-1, with D perhaps TRBD1 (6 bases). Germline CDR1 and CDR2: SEHNR and FQNEAQ (reference sequence). The length of the CDR3 is 12 residues. V lost 3 bases and J 10 bases, leaving 12 bases between the germline ends. In DNA form, the CDR3 reads TGTGCCAGCAGCTTCTCAGGGGACGGAGCTTTCTTT. Translation gives CASSFSGDGAFF.

The chain carries TRBV28 and TRBJ1-2; 12 positions match TRBD1. CDR1 is MDHEN and CDR2 is SYDVKM in the germline V gene. The CDR3 contains 14 residues. V gave up 1 base and J gave up 10 bases; unmatched junction bases: 4. CDR3 sequence (DNA): TGTGCCAGCAGTTTATTCGGGACAGGGGGCGACTACACCTTC. Its translation: CASSLFGTGGDYTF.

This clone appeared a single time. The V gene is TRBV6-5, the J gene TRBJ2-3; 11 positions agree with TRBD1. Germline assignment: CDR1 MNHEY and CDR2 SVGAGI. The CDR3 covers 14 residues. V trimming: 6 bases; J trimming: 3 bases; junction bases outside the gene matches: 2. The CDR3 spells CASRGTGGTDTQYF. DNA of the CDR3: TGTGCCAGCAGGGGGACAGGGGGAACAGATACGCAGTATTTT.

This rearrangement joins TRBV11-2 to TRBJ2-5; the match to TRBD2 covers 9 bases. After removal of 5 bases from V and 5 bases from J, the junction contained 21 bases not matched to a gene. The CDR3 has 19 amino acids. Germline V gene sequence: CDR1 SGHAT, CDR2 FQNNGV. The DNA for the CDR3 is TGTGCCAGCAGCCCCCGCGGAAGGATCTTCGGCGGGAGGGGGGAGACCCAGTACTTC. As protein: CASSPRGRIFGGRGETQYF.

The chain recombines TRBV7-8 with TRBJ2-1; 9 bases map to TRBD1. This CDR3 has 15 amino acids. Germline V gives CDR1 SGHVS, CDR2 FQNEAQ. The junction had 9 bases not matched to a gene; V was cut back by 5 bases and J by 7 bases. The chain's CDR3 is CASSPRDRVYNEQFF. CDR3 DNA sequence: TGTGCCAGCAGCCCCCGGGACAGGGTGTATAATGAGCAGTTCTTC. The variable domain in full, with the rest retrieved from reference TRBV7-8 and TRBJ2-1, is GAGVSQSPRYKVAKRGQDVALRCDPISGHVSLFWYQQALGQGPEFLTYFQNEAQLDKSGLPSDRFFAERPEGSVSTLKIQRTQQEDSAVYLCASSPRDRVYNEQFFGPGTRLTVL.

This clone was seen just once. The rearrangement links TRBV6-5 to TRBJ1-3, with a tentative D call TRBD1 (6 bases). CDR1 MNHEY and CDR2 SVGAGI come from the germline V gene. V was pared by 2 bases and J by 2 bases, with 10 bases between. The CDR3 covers 15 residues. In nucleotides, the CDR3 is TGTGCCAGCAGTTACGGGACACAGCCTGGAAACACCATATATTTT. Protein: CASSYGTQPGNTIYF.

The V gene is TRBV24-1, the J gene TRBJ1-6, with D tentatively TRBD1 (5 bases). V was shortened by 3 bases and J by 7 bases, with 6 bases between the two germline ends. Germline V CDR1 and CDR2: KGHDR, SFDVKD. The CDR3 covers 13 residues. In DNA form, the CDR3 reads TGTGCCACCAGTGATGCAGGGAATTCACCCCTCCACTTT. Translated, it gives CATSDAGNSPLHF.

J is TRBJ2-5 and V is TRBV6-4; D perhaps matches TRBD2 (6 bases). The V and J ends lost 1 base and 1 base respectively, with 10 bases between them. The CDR3 has 15 residues. Germline lookup yields CDR1 MRHNA and CDR2 SNTAGT. CDR3 sequence reads: CASSDYGTSQETQYF. The DNA for the CDR3 is TGTGCCAGCAGTGACTACGGGACTTCCCAAGAGACCCAGTACTTC.

In this sample, this clone turned up a few times. The chain links TRBV5-1 to TRBJ1-5, with a weak D call TRBD1 (6 bases). Germline loops: CDR1 SGHRS, CDR2 YFSETQ. The CDR3 spans 13 residues. Trimming stripped 0 bases from V and 5 bases from J, with 6 bases between. The CDR3 sequence is CASSLGQDQPQHF. For the CDR3, the DNA is TGCGCCAGCAGCTTGGGACAGGATCAGCCCCAGCATTTT.

In the case of this clone: Other nucleotide sequences from this sample produce the same CDR3. As DNA, the CDR3 is TGTGCCAGCAGCTTAGCGGGAGGGGGAGAGACCCAGTACTTC. Amino acids: CASSLAGGGETQYF. This sequence joins TRBV7-2 and TRBJ2-5; TRBD2 is a possible D gene (7 bases). Looked up from germline, CDR1 is SGHTA and CDR2 is FQGNSA. V was pared by 0 bases and J by 4 bases, with 9 bases between. The CDR3 contains 14 residues. Looking up the rest from reference TRBV7-2 and TRBJ2-5 gives the full variable domain: GAGVSQSPSNKVTEKGKDVELRCDPISGHTALYWYRQSLGQGLEFLIYFQGNSAPDKSGLPSDRFSAERTGGSVSTLTIQRTQQEDSAVYLCASSLAGGGETQYFGPGTRLLVL.

This clone was recorded a few times. J is TRBJ2-5 and V is TRBV5-4; 10 bases line up with TRBD2. V lost 0 bases and J lost 4; bases outside the gene matches: 3. The germline V gene encodes CDR1 SGHNT and CDR2 YYREEE (reference sequence). This CDR3 is 15 amino acids long. CDR3 DNA: TGTGCCAGCAGCTTGGGGCTAGCGGGAGCAGAGACCCAGTACTTC. Its translation is CASSLGLAGAETQYF.

This clone came up once. This chain uses TRBV19 with TRBJ1-2, with a possible D match to TRBD1 (6 bases). CDR1 LNHDA and CDR2 SQIVND come from the germline V gene (reference sequence). V was cut by 1 base and J by 7 bases, with 16 bases left in between. CDR3 size: 15 residues. In DNA form, the CDR3 reads TGTGCCAGTAGTATAGTGATGGGGGCGGATTCTGGCTACACCTTC. Residues: CASSIVMGADSGYTF.

This clone was counted between two and nine times. The chain links TRBV2 to TRBJ1-1; the D is unclear. The CDR3 is 15 residues long. V lost 4 bases to trimming and J lost 3 bases, with 15 bases between them. Germline V gives CDR1 SNHLY, CDR2 FYNNEI. CDR3: CASSGRFVGDTEAFF. The CDR3 DNA is TGTGCCAGCAGTGGTCGGTTCGTCGGGGACACTGAAGCTTTCTTT.

The V and J genes are TRBV30 and TRBJ1-4; D possibly corresponds to TRBD1 (6 bases). Germline CDR1 is GTSNPN and CDR2 is SVGIG (reference sequence). There are 15 residues in the CDR3. The ends were cut back, 3 bases at V and 3 bases at J, with 14 bases in the middle. CDR3 sequence: CAWRRGGLANEKLFF. CDR3 DNA sequence: TGTGCCTGGAGGAGGGGGGGCTTGGCTAATGAAAAACTGTTTTTT.

The DNA of the CDR3 is TGTGCCAGCAGCTTAGGCAGGGGTCATCAGCCCCAGCATTTT. Protein product: CASSLGRGHQPQHF. This sequence joins TRBV11-2 and TRBJ1-5; a weak D match, TRBD1 (6 bases). The CDR3 is 14 residues long. Per germline, CDR1 SGHAT and CDR2 FQNNGV. V was clipped by 1 base and J by 5 bases, with 9 bases between them.

This chain connects TRBV18 to TRBJ1-1; D remains ambiguous. CDR3 size: 14 residues. Germline CDR1 KGHSH, CDR2 LQKENI. The V and J ends lost 0 bases and 7 bases respectively, with 12 bases between them. CDR3 amino acids: CASSPPTREVEAFF. The CDR3 bases are TGTGCCAGCTCACCACCGACCCGGGAGGTTGAAGCTTTCTTT.

This clone was detected a few times. The chain uses TRBV2 and TRBJ1-2, with D tentatively TRBD1 (5 bases). Germline values: CDR1 SNHLY, CDR2 FYNNEI. There are 13 residues in the CDR3. The germline V and J ends were trimmed by 2 bases and 4 bases, with 8 bases remaining between them. The CDR3 DNA follows: TGTGCCAGCAGTGAAAGACAGACCTATGGCTACACCTTC. Its translation is CASSERQTYGYTF.

The chain has TRBV6-5 and TRBJ2-7, with D possibly matching TRBD1 (6 bases). CDR1 is MNHEY, CDR2 SVGAGI, per germline. The ends were cut back, 8 bases at V and 2 bases at J, with 13 bases in the middle. This CDR3 has 13 residues. Here the CDR3 reads CASSRGDTYEQYF. The CDR3 coding sequence is TGTGCCAGCTCAAGAGGGGACACCTACGAGCAGTACTTC.

This clone has a single count. The V call is TRBV7-8, the J call TRBJ1-1; D uncertain. V was cut by 1 base and J by 0 bases, with 9 bases left in between. Germline CDR1 and CDR2: SGHVS and FQNEAQ. This CDR3 spans 15 amino acids. In DNA form, the CDR3 reads TGTGCCAGCAGCTTAGTATCGGGATTGAACACTGAAGCTTTCTTT. The encoded protein is CASSLVSGLNTEAFF.

This chain connects TRBV29-1 to TRBJ2-1; TRBD1 matches 8 bases. Germline V gene data show CDR1 as SQVTM and CDR2 as ANQGSEA. V was pared by 6 bases and J by 2 bases, with 9 bases of the junction left unmatched. The CDR3 spans 15 residues. The CDR3 region is CSVDRRDRPYNEQFF. The CDR3 nucleotides read TGCAGCGTGGACCGTCGGGACAGGCCCTACAATGAGCAGTTCTTC.

This chain joins TRBV7-6 and TRBJ2-7, with TRBD2 as a possible D gene (6 bases). Germline-derived CDR1 and CDR2 are SGHVS and FNYEAQ. The CDR3 loop spans 16 amino acids. Trimming took 1 base from V and 4 from J, leaving 17 bases between them. For the CDR3, the DNA is TGTGCCAGCAGCTTAGTGGGGGGTATGGCGGCATACGAGCAGTACTTC. Translation gives CASSLVGGMAAYEQYF.

The chain couples TRBV19 to TRBJ2-3; maybe TRBD2 (6 bases). The CDR3 has 15 amino acids. The V end was cut by 5 bases, the J end by 3 bases, with 15 bases between. Germline CDR1 and CDR2: LNHDA and SQIVND (reference sequence). Here the CDR3 reads CASSGLAAGTDTQYF. CDR3 nucleotides: TGTGCCAGTAGTGGATTAGCGGCGGGAACAGATACGCAGTATTTT.

This chain joins TRBV11-2 and TRBJ2-2; possible D gene TRBD2, 6 bases. CDR3 size: 15 residues. V lost 5 bases and J lost 7, with 17 bases in between. Germline CDR1 SGHAT, CDR2 FQNNGV. The CDR3 loop is CASSRGGAPDGELFF. DNA for the CDR3: TGTGCCAGCAGCCGGGGCGGGGCCCCGGACGGGGAGCTGTTTTTT.

J is TRBJ1-6 and V is TRBV7-6, with D maybe TRBD1 (6 bases). The length of the CDR3 is 15 residues. The germline gives CDR1 SGHVS, CDR2 FNYEAQ. Trimming cost V 3 bases and J 3 bases, with 9 bases left between them. The CDR3 DNA sequence: TGTGCCAGCAGCTTCGGCAGGGGCTATAATTCACCCCTCCACTTT. This translates into CASSFGRGYNSPLHF.

The chain couples TRBV7-3 to TRBJ2-5, with a tentative D call TRBD2 (5 bases). The CDR3 is 15 amino acids. Per germline, CDR1 SGHTA and CDR2 FQGTGA. V lost 5 bases and J 1 base, leaving 14 bases between the germline ends. CDR3 sequence reads: CASSPWAAGQETQYF. CDR3 nucleotides: TGTGCCAGCAGCCCCTGGGCGGCGGGCCAAGAGACCCAGTACTTC.

The chain combines TRBV28 with TRBJ1-5; D ambiguous. The CDR3 length is 15 residues. Germline lookup yields CDR1 MDHEN and CDR2 SYDVKM. Trimming left V 0 bases short and J 3 bases short, with 9 bases between. The CDR3 sequence is CASSLWDGNNQPQHF. For the CDR3, the DNA is TGTGCCAGCAGTTTATGGGACGGGAACAATCAGCCCCAGCATTTT.